This paragraph reports one TCR beta chain. Using eight separate reactions per sample, the authors generated cDNA. TCRdb reprocessed the 5' RACE reads; each CDR3 protein has one entry and no DNA is given. The sample holds about 380,000 distinct CDR3 sequences. The CDR3 is 18 amino acids. CDR1 SGHKS and CDR2 YYEKEE come from the germline V gene (reference sequence). This record belongs to a study of monozygotic twins with inflammatory bowel disease. Blood, roughly 2.7 ml, was drawn per donor. The chain uses TRBV5-5 and TRBJ2-1; there is no DNA to check the TCRdb D call of TRBD2. Sequences were obtained from blood. This TCR derives from a human donor with ulcerative colitis or Crohn's disease, or a healthy co-twin of an affected twin (not recorded which). The CDR3 here is CASSPGTSGGVIRNEQFF.